The text below deals with one T cell receptor beta chain. Antigen: not known. The sample originates from a study of cytomegalovirus exposure and HLA in healthy donors. As for the study in general: In terms of ancestry, the Caucasian-associated cluster contained 75% to 90% of the approximately 400 genotyped donors. Study-wide results and limits: By HLA locus, TCR association rates varied in a later analysis, with DRB1 showing the most and HLA-C the fewest. In a later analysis, TCR beta V- and J-gene trimming was associated with a missense DCLRE1C variant.

Primers for the PCR totalled 60 Vbeta and 13 Jbeta. In the original analysis: In a later analysis, the count reached 80 million or so unique TCR beta chains, with approximately 10 million shared. Sequencing used immunoSEQ multiplex PCR; TCRdb keeps in-frame clones, though not all of them. V and J calls and clone size are those listed in that table; D and trimming were worked out from the DNA. Among 65,000 or so clones, roughly 80% were seen once, and the ten largest hold 3.3%. CDR1 SGHTA and CDR2 FQGNSA come from the germline V gene. The V gene end was trimmed by 5 bases and the J gene end by 6 bases; junction bases not matched to a gene: 8. This CDR3 region has 15 residues.

Sequencing input: PBMCs. This clonotype was sampled from a woman in her thirties or forties in good health and CMV-seropositive. The chain carries TRBV7-2 and TRBJ2-2; 8 nucleotides line up with TRBD2. DNA for the CDR3: TGTGCCAGCAGCAAACCGGGACTAGGTTCCGGGGAGCTGTTTTTT. Translating gives CASSKPGLGSGELFF.